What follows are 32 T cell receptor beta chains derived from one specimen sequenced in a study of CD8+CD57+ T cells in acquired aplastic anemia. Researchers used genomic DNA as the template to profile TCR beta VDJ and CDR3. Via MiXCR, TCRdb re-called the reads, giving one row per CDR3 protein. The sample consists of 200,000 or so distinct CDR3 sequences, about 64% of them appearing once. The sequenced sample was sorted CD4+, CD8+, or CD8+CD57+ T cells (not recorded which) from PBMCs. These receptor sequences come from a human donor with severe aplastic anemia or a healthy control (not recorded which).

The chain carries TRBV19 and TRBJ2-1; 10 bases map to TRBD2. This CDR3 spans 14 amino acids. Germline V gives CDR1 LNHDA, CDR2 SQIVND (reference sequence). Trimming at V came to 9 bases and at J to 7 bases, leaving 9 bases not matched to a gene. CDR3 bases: TGTGCCAGCAGCCCCCTAGCGGGAGCGAATGAGCAGTTCTTC. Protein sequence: CASSPLAGANEQFF.

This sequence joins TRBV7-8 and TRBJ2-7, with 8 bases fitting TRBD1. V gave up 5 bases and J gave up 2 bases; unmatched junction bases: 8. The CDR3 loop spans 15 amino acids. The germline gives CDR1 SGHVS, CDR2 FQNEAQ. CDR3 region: CASSTRGTGPYEQYF. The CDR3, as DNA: TGTGCCAGCAGCACGCGCGGGACAGGCCCCTACGAGCAGTACTTC. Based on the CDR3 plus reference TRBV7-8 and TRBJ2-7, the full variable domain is GAGVSQSPRYKVAKRGQDVALRCDPISGHVSLFWYQQALGQGPEFLTYFQNEAQLDKSGLPSDRFFAERPEGSVSTLKIQRTQQEDSAVYLCASSTRGTGPYEQYFGPGTRLTVT.

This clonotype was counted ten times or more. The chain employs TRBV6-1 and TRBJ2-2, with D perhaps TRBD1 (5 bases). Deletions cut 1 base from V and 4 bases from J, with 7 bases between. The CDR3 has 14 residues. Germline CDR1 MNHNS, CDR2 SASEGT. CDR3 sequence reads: CASSEGQITGELFF. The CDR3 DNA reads TGTGCCAGCAGTGAAGGACAGATCACCGGGGAGCTGTTTTTT.

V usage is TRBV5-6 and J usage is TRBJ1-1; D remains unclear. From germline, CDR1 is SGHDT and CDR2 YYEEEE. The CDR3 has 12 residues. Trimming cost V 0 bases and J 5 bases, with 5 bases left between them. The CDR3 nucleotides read TGTGCCAGCAGCTTGGTGGTTACTGAAGCTTTCTTT. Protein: CASSLVVTEAFF.

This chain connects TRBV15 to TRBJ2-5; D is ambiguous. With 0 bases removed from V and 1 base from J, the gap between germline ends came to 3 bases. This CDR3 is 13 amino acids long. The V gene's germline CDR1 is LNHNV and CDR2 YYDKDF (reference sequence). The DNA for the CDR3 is TGTGCCACCAGCAGAGAAGCCCAAGAGACCCAGTACTTC. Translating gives CATSREAQETQYF.

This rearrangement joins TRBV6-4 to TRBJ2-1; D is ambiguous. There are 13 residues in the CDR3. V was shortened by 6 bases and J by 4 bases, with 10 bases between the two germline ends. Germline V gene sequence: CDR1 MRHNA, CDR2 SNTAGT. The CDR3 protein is CASSLVLYNEQFF. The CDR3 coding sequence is TGTGCCAGCAGCTTAGTACTTTACAATGAGCAGTTCTTC.

CDR3: CARGAQETQYF. Written as DNA, the CDR3 is TGTGCCAGGGGGGCCCAAGAGACCCAGTACTTC. The chain is built from TRBV5-4 and TRBJ2-5; maybe TRBD1 (6 bases). V dropped 8 bases and J dropped 1 base, with 6 bases sitting between them. The length of the CDR3 is 11 residues. The germline V gene encodes CDR1 SGHNT and CDR2 YYREEE (reference sequence).

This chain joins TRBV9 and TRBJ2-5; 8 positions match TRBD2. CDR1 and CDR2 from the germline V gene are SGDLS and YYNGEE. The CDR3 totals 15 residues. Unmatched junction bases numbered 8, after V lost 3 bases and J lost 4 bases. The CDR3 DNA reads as TGTGCCAGCAGCGCCGGGGGGGGGGGGAGAGAGACCCAGTACTTC. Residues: CASSAGGGGRETQYF.

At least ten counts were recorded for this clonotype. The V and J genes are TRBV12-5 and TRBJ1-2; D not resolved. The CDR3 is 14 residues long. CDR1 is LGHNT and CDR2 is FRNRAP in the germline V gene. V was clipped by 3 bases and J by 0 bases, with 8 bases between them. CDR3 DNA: TGTGCTAGTGGTTTAGGGTATTCTAACTATGGCTACACCTTC. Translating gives CASGLGYSNYGYTF.

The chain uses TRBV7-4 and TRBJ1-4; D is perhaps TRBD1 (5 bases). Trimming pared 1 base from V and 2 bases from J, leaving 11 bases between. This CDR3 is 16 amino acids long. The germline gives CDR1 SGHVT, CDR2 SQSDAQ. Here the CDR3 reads CASSLVSGSTNEKLFF. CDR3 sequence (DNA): TGTGCCAGCAGCTTAGTATCAGGGTCGACTAATGAAAAACTGTTTTTT.

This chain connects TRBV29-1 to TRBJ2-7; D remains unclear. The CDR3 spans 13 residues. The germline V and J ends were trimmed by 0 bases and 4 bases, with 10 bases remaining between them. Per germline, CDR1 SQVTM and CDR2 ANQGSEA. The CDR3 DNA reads TGCAGCGTTGAAGACGAGCGAAAATACGAGCAGTACTTC. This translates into CSVEDERKYEQYF.

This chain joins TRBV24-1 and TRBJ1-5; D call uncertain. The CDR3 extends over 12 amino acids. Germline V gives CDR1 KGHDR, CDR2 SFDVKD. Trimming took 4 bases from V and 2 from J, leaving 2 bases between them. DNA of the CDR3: TGTGCCACCAGTGAGGGCAATCAGCCCCAGCATTTT. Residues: CATSEGNQPQHF.

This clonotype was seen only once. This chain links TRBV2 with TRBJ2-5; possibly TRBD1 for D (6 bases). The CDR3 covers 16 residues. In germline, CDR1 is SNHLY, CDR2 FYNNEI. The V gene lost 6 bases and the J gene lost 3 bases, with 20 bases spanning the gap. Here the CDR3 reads CASSLLGRTVKETQYF. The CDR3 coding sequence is TGTGCCAGCAGCCTCCTAGGAAGGACAGTAAAAGAGACCCAGTACTTC.

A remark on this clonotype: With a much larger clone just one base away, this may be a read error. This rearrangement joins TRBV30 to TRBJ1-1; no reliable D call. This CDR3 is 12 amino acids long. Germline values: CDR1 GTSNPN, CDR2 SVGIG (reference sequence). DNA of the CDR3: TGTCCCTGGAGTCCCATGAACACTGAAGCTTTCTTT. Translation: CPWSPMNTEAFF. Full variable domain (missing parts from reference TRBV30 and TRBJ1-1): SQTIHQWPATLVQPVGSPLSLECTVEGTSNPNLYWYRQAAGRGLQLLFYSVGIGQISSEVPQNLSASRPQDRQFILSSKKLLLSDSGFYLCPWSPMNTEAFFGQGTRLTVV.

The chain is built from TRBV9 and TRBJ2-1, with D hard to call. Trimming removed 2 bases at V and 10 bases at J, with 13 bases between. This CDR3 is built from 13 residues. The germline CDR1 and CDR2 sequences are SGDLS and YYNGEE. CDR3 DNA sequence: TGTGCCAGCAGCGTTGCAAACGCGGACGAGCAGTTCTTC. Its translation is CASSVANADEQFF.

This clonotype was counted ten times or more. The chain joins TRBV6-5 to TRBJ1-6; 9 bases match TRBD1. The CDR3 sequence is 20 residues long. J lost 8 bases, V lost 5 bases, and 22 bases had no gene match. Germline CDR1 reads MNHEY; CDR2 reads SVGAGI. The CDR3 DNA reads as TGTGCCAGCAGTATGACCTGGGGGACAGGGATTACCTTGTATGATTCACCCCTCCACTTT. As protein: CASSMTWGTGITLYDSPLHF.

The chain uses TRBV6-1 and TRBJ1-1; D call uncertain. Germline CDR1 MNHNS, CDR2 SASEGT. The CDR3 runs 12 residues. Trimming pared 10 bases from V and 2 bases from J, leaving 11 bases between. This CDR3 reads CATEEDNTEAFF. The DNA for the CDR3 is TGTGCCACCGAAGAGGATAACACTGAAGCTTTCTTT.

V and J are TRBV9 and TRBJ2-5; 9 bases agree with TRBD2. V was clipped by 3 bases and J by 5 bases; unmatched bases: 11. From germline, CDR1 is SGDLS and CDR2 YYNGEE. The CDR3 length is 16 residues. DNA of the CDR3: TGTGCCAGCAGCGCCCCATCGGGACTAGCTGCCGAGACCCAGTACTTC. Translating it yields CASSAPSGLAAETQYF.

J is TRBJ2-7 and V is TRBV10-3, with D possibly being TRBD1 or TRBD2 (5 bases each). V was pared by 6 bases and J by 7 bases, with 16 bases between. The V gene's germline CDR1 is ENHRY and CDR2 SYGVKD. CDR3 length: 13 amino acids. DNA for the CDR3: TGTGCCATCAGGGGGGTACTTACCAAAGAGCAGTACTTC. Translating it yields CAIRGVLTKEQYF.

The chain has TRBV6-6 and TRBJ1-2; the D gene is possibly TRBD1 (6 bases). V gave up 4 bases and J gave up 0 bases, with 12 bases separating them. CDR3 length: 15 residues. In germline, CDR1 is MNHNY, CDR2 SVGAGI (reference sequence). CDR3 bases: TGTGCCAGCAGTTTCGCAGGGGCCCCTAACTATGGCTACACCTTC. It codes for CASSFAGAPNYGYTF.

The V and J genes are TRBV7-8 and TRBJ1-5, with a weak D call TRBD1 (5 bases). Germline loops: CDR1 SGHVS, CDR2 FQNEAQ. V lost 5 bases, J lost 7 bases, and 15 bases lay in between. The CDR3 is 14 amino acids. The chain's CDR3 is CASSPKRGGQPQHF. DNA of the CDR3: TGTGCCAGCAGCCCCAAACGTGGGGGGCAGCCCCAGCATTTT.

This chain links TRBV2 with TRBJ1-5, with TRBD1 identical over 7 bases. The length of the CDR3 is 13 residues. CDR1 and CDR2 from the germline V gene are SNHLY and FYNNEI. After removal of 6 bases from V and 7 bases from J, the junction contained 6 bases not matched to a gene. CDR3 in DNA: TGTGCCAGCAGGATAGGGGGCGTCCAGCCCCAGCATTTT. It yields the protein CASRIGGVQPQHF. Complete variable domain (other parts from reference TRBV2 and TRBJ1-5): EPEVTQTPSHQVTQMGQEVILRCVPISNHLYFYWYRQILGQKVEFLVSFYNNEISEKSEIFDDQFSVERPDGSNFTLKIRSTKLEDSAMYFCASRIGGVQPQHFGDGTRLSIL.

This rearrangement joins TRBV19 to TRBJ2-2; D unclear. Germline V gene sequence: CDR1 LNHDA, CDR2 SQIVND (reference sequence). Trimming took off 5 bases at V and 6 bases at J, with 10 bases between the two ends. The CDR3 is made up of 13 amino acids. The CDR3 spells CASSAAYPGELFF. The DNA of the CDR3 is TGTGCCAGTAGTGCCGCATATCCCGGGGAGCTGTTTTTT.

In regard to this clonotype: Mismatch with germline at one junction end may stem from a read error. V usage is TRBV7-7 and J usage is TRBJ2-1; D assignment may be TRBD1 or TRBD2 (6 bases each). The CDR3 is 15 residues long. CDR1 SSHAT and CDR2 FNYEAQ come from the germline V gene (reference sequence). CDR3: CASSLAGGPTDEQFF. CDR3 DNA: TGTGCTAGCAGCTTAGCCGGGGGCCCGACGGATGAGCAGTTCTTC.

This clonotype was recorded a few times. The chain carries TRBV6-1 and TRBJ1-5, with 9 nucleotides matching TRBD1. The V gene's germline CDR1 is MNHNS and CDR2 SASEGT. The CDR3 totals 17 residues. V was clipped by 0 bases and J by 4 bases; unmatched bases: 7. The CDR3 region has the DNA TGTGCCAGCAGTGAAGCCATCGAGGACAGGGGTAATCAGCCCCAGCATTTT. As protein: CASSEAIEDRGNQPQHF.

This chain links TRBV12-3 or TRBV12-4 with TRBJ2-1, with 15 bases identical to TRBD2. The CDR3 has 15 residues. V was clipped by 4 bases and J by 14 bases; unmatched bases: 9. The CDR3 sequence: CASSSGTSGGPSKFF. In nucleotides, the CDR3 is TGTGCCAGCAGTTCGGGGACTAGCGGGGGGCCTAGTAAGTTCTTC.

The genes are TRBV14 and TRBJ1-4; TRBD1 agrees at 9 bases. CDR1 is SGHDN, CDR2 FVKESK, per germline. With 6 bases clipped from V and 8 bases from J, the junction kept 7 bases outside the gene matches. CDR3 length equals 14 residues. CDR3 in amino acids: CASRQTGGGEKLFF. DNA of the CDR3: TGTGCCAGCAGACAGACAGGGGGAGGAGAAAAACTGTTTTTT.

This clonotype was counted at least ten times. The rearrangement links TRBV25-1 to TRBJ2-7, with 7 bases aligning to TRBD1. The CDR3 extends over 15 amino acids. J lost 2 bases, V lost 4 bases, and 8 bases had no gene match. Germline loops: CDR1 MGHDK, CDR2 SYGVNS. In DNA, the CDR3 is TGTGCCAGCAGTGGAAACAGGGGTGAGACCTACGAGCAGTACTTC. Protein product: CASSGNRGETYEQYF.

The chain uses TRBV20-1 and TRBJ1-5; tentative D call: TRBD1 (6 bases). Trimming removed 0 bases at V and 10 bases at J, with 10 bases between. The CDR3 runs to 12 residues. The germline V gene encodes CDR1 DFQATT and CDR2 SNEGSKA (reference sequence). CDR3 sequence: CSARDLTGPQHF. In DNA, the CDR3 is TGCAGTGCTAGAGATTTGACAGGCCCCCAGCATTTT.

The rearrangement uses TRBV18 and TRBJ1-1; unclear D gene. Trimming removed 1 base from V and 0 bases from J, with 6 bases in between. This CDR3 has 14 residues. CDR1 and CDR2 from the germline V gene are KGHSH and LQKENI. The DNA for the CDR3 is TGTGCCAGCTCACCACAAGGTTTGAACACTGAAGCTTTCTTT. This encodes CASSPQGLNTEAFF.

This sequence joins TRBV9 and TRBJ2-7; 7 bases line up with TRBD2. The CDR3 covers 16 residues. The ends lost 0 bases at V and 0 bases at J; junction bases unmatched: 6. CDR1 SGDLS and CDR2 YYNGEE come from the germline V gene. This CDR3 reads CASSVGGTSVSYEQYF. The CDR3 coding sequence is TGTGCCAGCAGCGTAGGAGGTACTAGCGTCTCCTACGAGCAGTACTTC.

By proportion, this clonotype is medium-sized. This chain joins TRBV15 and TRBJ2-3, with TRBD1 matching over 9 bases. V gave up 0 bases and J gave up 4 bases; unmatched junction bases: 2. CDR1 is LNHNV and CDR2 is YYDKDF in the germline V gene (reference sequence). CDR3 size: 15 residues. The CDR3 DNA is TGTGCCACCAGCAGAGATACAGGGGGCGCAGATACGCAGTATTTT. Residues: CATSRDTGGADTQYF.